This TCR beta chain originates from a study of blood T cell repertoires in COVID-19. Study at large: The origin of the acute and convalescent COVID-19 samples was the United States, Italy and Spain. From T cells, B-cell-depleted T cells, or PBMCs came the material, which was cDNA or gDNA.

This CDR3 spans 15 amino acids. Deletions cut 6 bases from V and 11 bases from J, with 25 bases between. CDR1 and CDR2 (germline): SGHAT, FQNNGV. In the authors' workflow: From reference gene primer amplification, estimates of nucleated cell counts were derived. Here immunoSEQ multiplex PCR was the method, and the copy in TCRdb shows in-frame clones only, minus some. V and J calls plus clone size are reproduced from that table; the DNA served to infer D and trimming. The table has around 150,000 clones, around four fifths seen once. The source material was peripheral blood. The chain links TRBV11-2 to TRBJ1-1; TRBD1 might be the D (6 bases). The TCR sequence derives from a man in his 70s with acute or convalescent COVID-19. CDR3 sequence (DNA): TGTGCCAGCAGACAAAATCGGGGAGGGGGTTTCAGGGCTTTCTTT. It encodes CASRQNRGGGFRAFF.